A selection of T cell receptor beta chains follows, all from one sample in a study of blood T cell repertoires in COVID-19. TCRdb's table, derived via immunoSEQ multiplex PCR, lists solely in-frame clones and lacks some. The top ten hold approximately 14% of the sample, which has 200,000 to 250,000 clones, just over 85% seen once. Specimen: PBMCs or T cells enriched from blood (not recorded which). The receptors were gathered from a woman aged 45-65 years with acute COVID-19. The CDR3 runs from the conserved cysteine through the conserved F or W. Some rows have no size entry. The others give once, few or many, or a class for an expanded clone.

V gene	clone size	J gene	CDR3 protein
TRBV5-1	-	TRBJ2-2	CASSLWGPSSDTGELFF
TRBV7-2	-	TRBJ2-1	CASSLQGASALGEQFF
TRBV7-9	-	TRBJ1-6	CASSLGTGGTISYNSPLHF
TRBV20-1	-	TRBJ1-2	CSARFLGYTF
TRBV7-9	-	TRBJ1-2	CASSFPGGSTFGYTF
TRBV5-1	-	TRBJ2-2	CASSLGLAGPELFF
TRBV11-2	once	TRBJ2-3	CASSAGLAGVDTQYF
TRBV19	-	TRBJ2-7	CASSISGSNSYEQYF
TRBV27	-	TRBJ2-7	CASSSGTWEQYF
TRBV7-2	-	TRBJ2-3	CASSPSGSRDTQYF
TRBV27	-	TRBJ1-1	CASSLGPGTGMMDTEAFF
TRBV19	-	TRBJ2-1	CASSIDPGLAGDGEQFF
TRBV19	-	TRBJ1-1	CASSRGQGNSEAFF
TRBV1	-	TRBJ2-1	CTSSLSGLYNEQFF
TRBV18	-	TRBJ2-2	CASSGQGNTGELFF
TRBV5-1	-	TRBJ1-2	CASRAGTDYGYTF
TRBV18	few	TRBJ1-5	CASSQDISNQPQHF
TRBV5-6	-	TRBJ2-7	CASSPGLAPYEQYF
TRBV3-1/TRBV3-2	-	TRBJ2-5	CASRALYQETQYF
TRBV30	-	TRBJ2-2	CAWSPTSGRVNTGELFF
TRBV9	-	TRBJ2-1	CASSPPSGQAYNEQFF
TRBV19	few	TRBJ2-2	CASTLAGGPPNTGELFF
TRBV7-3	-	TRBJ1-5	CASSPSPNQPQHF
TRBV18	-	TRBJ2-3	CASSPSPAQGPSSTDTQYF
TRBV19	-	TRBJ2-7	CASSRTGSLSYEQYF
TRBV30	-	TRBJ1-5	CAWSVSGPQGGQPQHF
TRBV5-4	once	TRBJ1-6	CASSLRSGDNSPLHF
TRBV28	-	TRBJ1-1	CASRGGQGRLNTEAFF
TRBV4-1	-	TRBJ2-3	CASSQLGLNTDTQYF
TRBV9	-	TRBJ2-7	CASSAWGGPEQYF
TRBV5-1	-	TRBJ1-4	CASSLAGQGGEKLFF
TRBV6-5	-	TRBJ1-2	CASSRPDRALYGYTF
TRBV10-3	-	TRBJ2-5	CAISESAPGTQYF
TRBV3-1/TRBV3-2	-	TRBJ2-1	CASSQELARSSYNEQFF
TRBV11-2	-	TRBJ2-5	CASSLRDRGRETQYF
TRBV7-6	-	TRBJ2-6	CASSLVAGLSGANVLTF
TRBV2	-	TRBJ2-5	CASSEDEAGVNQETQYF